Following are 7 T cell receptor beta chains from one sample sequenced in a study of regulatory T cells in long-lasting Graves disease. Arm-PCR of CDR3 regions and iRepertoire HTBI primers were the basis on which TCR beta libraries were built. TCRdb passed the multiplex PCR reads through MiXCR, listing each CDR3 protein once. The data show about 540,000 distinct CDR3 sequences, about 13% seen once. The sample's time point: newly diagnosed GD, antithyroid drugs for less than 3 months. With RNA extracted from PBMCs as input, the TCR library was made. The data were also submitted as part of a second study, on T cells in Graves' hyperthyroidism and ophthalmopathy.

The sample consisted of peripheral blood mononuclear cells (PBMCs), taken at new diagnosis, from a patient treated with antithyroid drugs. The receptors stem from a man aged 25-40 years with Graves disease.

This clonotype was counted only a few times. The chain links TRBV20-1 to TRBJ2-3, with 11 bases matching TRBD1. Trimming took 3 bases from V and 3 from J; bases not matched to a gene: 5. Germline CDR1 reads DFQATT; CDR2 reads SNEGSKA (reference sequence). This CDR3 contains 15 residues. The CDR3 loop reads CSASFRDRGTDTQYF. The CDR3 DNA reads as TGCAGTGCTAGTTTCAGGGACAGGGGGACAGATACGCAGTATTTT.

In this sample, this clonotype turned up many times. This chain uses TRBV20-1 with TRBJ2-7, with 14 bases matching TRBD2. J lost 0 bases, V lost 6 bases, and 7 bases had no gene match. The CDR3 contains 16 residues. The germline V gene encodes CDR1 DFQATT and CDR2 SNEGSKA (reference sequence). The CDR3 loop is CSARGLAGGVSYEQYF. The CDR3 bases are TGCAGTGCGCGTGGACTAGCGGGAGGAGTCTCCTACGAGCAGTACTTC.

This clonotype was detected many times. This chain uses TRBV12-3 or TRBV12-4 with TRBJ2-1; 9 positions agree with TRBD1. Trimming took 9 bases from V and 5 from J; bases not matched to a gene: 11. The length of the CDR3 is 15 residues. The CDR3 region is CASTSGTGNNNEQFF. The DNA of the CDR3 is TGTGCCAGTACCTCCGGGACAGGGAATAACAATGAGCAGTTCTTC.

This clonotype showed up many times. The DNA of the CDR3 is TGTGCCAGTAGGCCCTCTTGGGCCTCCACCGGGGAGCTGTTTTTT. It specifies CASRPSWASTGELFF. The genes are TRBV19 and TRBJ2-2, with D uncertain. The CDR3 spans 15 residues. The V and J ends lost 6 bases and 4 bases respectively, with 15 bases between them. From germline, CDR1 is LNHDA and CDR2 SQIVND (reference sequence). Based on the CDR3 plus reference TRBV19 and TRBJ2-2, the full variable domain is DGGITQSPKYLFRKEGQNVTLSCEQNLNHDAMYWYRQDPGQGLRLIYYSQIVNDFQKGDIAEGYSVSREKKESFPLTVTSAQKNPTAFYLCASRPSWASTGELFFGEGSRLTVL.

The V and J genes are TRBV4-1 and TRBJ2-2; either TRBD1 or TRBD2 may fit D (5 bases each). Trimming left V 3 bases short and J 0 bases short, with 11 bases between. Germline CDR1 is MGHRA and CDR2 is YSYEKL. The CDR3 totals 16 residues. In DNA, the CDR3 is TGCGCCAGCAGCCAGGGACCGGGGTCGAACACCGGGGAGCTGTTTTTT. Protein sequence: CASSQGPGSNTGELFF.

This clonotype occurred many times. This rearrangement joins TRBV5-1 to TRBJ2-3, with D maybe TRBD1 (5 bases). Trimming cost V 4 bases and J 6 bases, with 21 bases left between them. Germline V gene sequence: CDR1 SGHRS, CDR2 YFSETQ. CDR3 size: 16 residues. Here the CDR3 DNA reads TGCGCCAGCAGCCTCCCGATCCCAGGGAAGGTGGATACGCAGTATTTT. Translation: CASSLPIPGKVDTQYF.

This clonotype was counted many times. The chain couples TRBV6-1 to TRBJ2-2; 9 bases match TRBD2. The germline V gene encodes CDR1 MNHNS and CDR2 SASEGT. With V trimmed by 6 bases and J by 2 bases, 4 bases remained unmatched. The CDR3 sequence is 15 residues long. The CDR3 DNA follows: TGTGCCAGCAGCACCGGGACTAGCAACACCGGGGAGCTGTTTTTT. This sequence encodes CASSTGTSNTGELFF.